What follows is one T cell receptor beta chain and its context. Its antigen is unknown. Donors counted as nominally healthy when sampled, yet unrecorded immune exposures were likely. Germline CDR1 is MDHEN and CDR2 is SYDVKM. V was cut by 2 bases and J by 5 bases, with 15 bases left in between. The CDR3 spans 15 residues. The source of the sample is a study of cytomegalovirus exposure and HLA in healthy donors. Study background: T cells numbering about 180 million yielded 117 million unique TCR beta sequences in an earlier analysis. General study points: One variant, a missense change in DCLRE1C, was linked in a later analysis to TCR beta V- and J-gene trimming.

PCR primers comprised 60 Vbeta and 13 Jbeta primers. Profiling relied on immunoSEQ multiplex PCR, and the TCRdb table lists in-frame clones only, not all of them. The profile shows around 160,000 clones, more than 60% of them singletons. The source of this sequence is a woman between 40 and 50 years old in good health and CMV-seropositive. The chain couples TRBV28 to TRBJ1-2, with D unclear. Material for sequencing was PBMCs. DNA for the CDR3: TGTGCCAGCAGTTTACCTGTCCCACTCGGGTATGGCTACACCTTC. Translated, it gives CASSLPVPLGYGYTF.